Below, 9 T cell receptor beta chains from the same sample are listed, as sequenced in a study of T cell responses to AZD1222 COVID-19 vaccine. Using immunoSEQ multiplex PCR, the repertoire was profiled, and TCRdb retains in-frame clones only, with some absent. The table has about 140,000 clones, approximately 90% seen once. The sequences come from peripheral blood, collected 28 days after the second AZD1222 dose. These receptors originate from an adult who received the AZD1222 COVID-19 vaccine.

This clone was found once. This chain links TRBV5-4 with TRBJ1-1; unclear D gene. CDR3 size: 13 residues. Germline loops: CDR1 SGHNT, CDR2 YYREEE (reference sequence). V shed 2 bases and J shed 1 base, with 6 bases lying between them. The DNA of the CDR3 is TGTGCCAGCAGCTTCGGAAGGAACACTGAAGCTTTCTTT. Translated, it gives CASSFGRNTEAFF.

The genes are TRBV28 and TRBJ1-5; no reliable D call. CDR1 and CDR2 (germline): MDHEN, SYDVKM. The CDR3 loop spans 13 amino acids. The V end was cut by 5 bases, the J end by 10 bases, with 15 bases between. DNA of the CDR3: TGTGCCAGCAGTCTCCTCCGGTTTCCTCCCCAGCATTTT. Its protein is CASSLLRFPPQHF.

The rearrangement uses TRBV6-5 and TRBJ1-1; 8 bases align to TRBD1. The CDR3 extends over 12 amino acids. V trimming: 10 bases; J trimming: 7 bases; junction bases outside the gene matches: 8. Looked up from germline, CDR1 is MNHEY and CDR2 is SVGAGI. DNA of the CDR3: TGTGCCACTGCGGACAGGGAGGGTGAAGCTTTCTTT. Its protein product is CATADREGEAFF.

DNA for the CDR3: TGTGCCAGCAGCCTAGTTATACTAGCGGGAACAGATACGCAGTATTTT. This gives the protein CASSLVILAGTDTQYF. V and J are TRBV4-2 and TRBJ2-3; 10 nucleotides line up with TRBD2. V lost 4 bases to trimming and J lost 3 bases; unmatched junction nucleotides: 7. This CDR3 contains 16 residues. Germline assignment: CDR1 LGHNA and CDR2 YNFKEQ.

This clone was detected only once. Here the CDR3 reads CASSPETAVTDTQYF. The CDR3 nucleotides read TGTGCCAGCTCACCGGAGACGGCGGTCACAGATACGCAGTATTTT. V and J are TRBV18 and TRBJ2-3; no reliable D call. CDR1 is KGHSH and CDR2 is LQKENI in the germline V gene. The CDR3 extends over 15 amino acids. Trimming took off 3 bases at V and 2 bases at J, with 12 bases between the two ends.

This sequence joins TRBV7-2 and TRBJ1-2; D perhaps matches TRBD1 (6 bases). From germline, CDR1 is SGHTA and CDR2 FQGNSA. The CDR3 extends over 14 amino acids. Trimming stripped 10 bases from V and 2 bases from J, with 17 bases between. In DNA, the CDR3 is TGTGCCACCGAAGACAGGCCCAGGAACTATGGCTACACCTTC. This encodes CATEDRPRNYGYTF.

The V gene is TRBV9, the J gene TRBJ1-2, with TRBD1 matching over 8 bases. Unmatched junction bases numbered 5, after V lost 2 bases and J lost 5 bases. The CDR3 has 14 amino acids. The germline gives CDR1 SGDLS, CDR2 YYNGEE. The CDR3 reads CASSVTGGSYGYTF. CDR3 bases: TGTGCCAGCAGCGTCACAGGGGGTTCGTATGGCTACACCTTC.

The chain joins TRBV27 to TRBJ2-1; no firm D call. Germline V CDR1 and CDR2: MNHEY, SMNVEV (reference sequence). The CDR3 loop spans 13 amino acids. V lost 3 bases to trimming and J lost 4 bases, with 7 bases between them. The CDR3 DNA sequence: TGTGCCAGCAGTTTTGCCAGTTACAATGAGCAGTTCTTC. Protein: CASSFASYNEQFF.

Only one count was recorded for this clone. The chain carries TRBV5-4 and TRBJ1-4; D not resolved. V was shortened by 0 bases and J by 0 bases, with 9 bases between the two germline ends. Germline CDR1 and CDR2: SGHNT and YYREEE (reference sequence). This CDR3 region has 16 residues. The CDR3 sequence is CASSLAGAATNEKLFF. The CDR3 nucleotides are TGTGCCAGCAGCTTGGCCGGAGCTGCAACTAATGAAAAACTGTTTTTT.